Shown below are 28 T cell receptor beta chains from a single sample sequenced in a study of blood T cell repertoires in COVID-19. Libraries were prepared by immunoSEQ multiplex PCR; TCRdb keeps only in-frame clonotypes and omits some of them. The repertoire holds roughly 150,000 clones, with around nine tenths as singletons. Sequenced material: peripheral blood. Receptors were obtained from a human donor in a cohort sampled during active COVID-19.

This chain's CDR3 is CASSGYRGGEQYF. The CDR3, as DNA: TGTGCCAGCAGCGGATACAGGGGTGGCGAGCAGTACTTC. The V call is TRBV7-3, the J call TRBJ2-7; 7 bases are a match to TRBD1. Trimming cost V 5 bases and J 6 bases; bases outside gene matches: 7. The CDR3 has 13 amino acids. CDR1 SGHTA and CDR2 FQGTGA come from the germline V gene.

The chain recombines TRBV28 with TRBJ2-5, with TRBD2 matching 7 bases. Germline-derived CDR1 and CDR2 are MDHEN and SYDVKM. V was pared by 2 bases and J by 5 bases, with 20 bases of the junction left unmatched. This CDR3 spans 19 amino acids. In DNA, the CDR3 is TGTGCCAGCAGTTTAATTCCCCTGGAACTAGCGAGGAGGCGGGAGACCCAGTACTTC. Its protein is CASSLIPLELARRRETQYF.

This clone was seen only once. The V and J genes are TRBV24-1 and TRBJ1-2; tentatively, D is TRBD1 (5 bases). Germline loops: CDR1 KGHDR, CDR2 SFDVKD. V lost 9 bases and J 3 bases, leaving 16 bases between the germline ends. CDR3 length equals 14 residues. CDR3 loop: CATQDSGADYGYTF. CDR3 nucleotides: TGTGCCACCCAAGACAGTGGGGCGGACTATGGCTACACCTTC.

This chain joins TRBV9 and TRBJ2-1; D remains ambiguous. V lost 0 bases and J lost 8, with 6 bases in between. CDR3 length: 12 amino acids. Looked up from germline, CDR1 is SGDLS and CDR2 is YYNGEE. The chain's CDR3 is CASSVGEDEQFF. For the CDR3, the DNA is TGTGCCAGCAGCGTAGGAGAGGATGAGCAGTTCTTC.

The count of this clone is one. The chain recombines TRBV2 with TRBJ1-4, with D maybe TRBD1 (5 bases). V lost 6 bases and J 3 bases, leaving 14 bases between the germline ends. The CDR3 sequence is 15 residues long. The germline gives CDR1 SNHLY, CDR2 FYNNEI. The CDR3 region has the DNA TGTGCCAGCAGGACCACAGGATACTCTAATGAAAAACTGTTTTTT. Residues: CASRTTGYSNEKLFF.

The J gene is TRBJ2-3, the V gene TRBV13; 7 positions agree with TRBD1. Looked up from germline, CDR1 is PRHDT and CDR2 is FYEKMQ (reference sequence). The CDR3 is 16 amino acids. Germline trimming cut 1 base from V and 1 base from J; bases unmatched to any gene: 5. This chain's CDR3 is CASSLARGQGTDTQYF. The CDR3 DNA follows: TGTGCCAGCAGCTTAGCAAGGGGGCAAGGCACAGATACGCAGTATTTT.

V gene TRBV5-4 combines with J gene TRBJ1-2; possibly TRBD1 for D (5 bases). Germline CDR1 reads SGHNT; CDR2 reads YYREEE (reference sequence). V gave up 3 bases and J gave up 8 bases, with 20 bases separating them. There are 15 residues in the CDR3. The CDR3 coding sequence is TGTGCCAGCAGCTCGCAAAGTCAGGGCTATATAGGCTACACCTTC. This encodes CASSSQSQGYIGYTF.

The chain has TRBV27 and TRBJ1-5; D perhaps matches TRBD1 (6 bases). The CDR3 extends over 13 amino acids. CDR1 is MNHEY, CDR2 SMNVEV, per germline (reference sequence). V lost 6 bases to trimming and J lost 7 bases, with 13 bases between them. The chain's CDR3 is CASSTGLRQPQHF. CDR3 sequence (DNA): TGTGCCAGCAGCACAGGGTTGCGACAGCCCCAGCATTTT.

The DNA of the CDR3 is TGTGCCAGCAGCCGAGGGTTAGATACGCAGTATTTT. Translating it yields CASSRGLDTQYF. This chain joins TRBV3-1 (or the pseudogene TRBV3-2) and TRBJ2-3; D is perhaps TRBD2 (5 bases). The CDR3 has 12 residues. V was shortened by 4 bases and J by 5 bases, with 7 bases between the two germline ends. Germline V gene sequence: CDR1 LGHDT, CDR2 YNNKEL (reference sequence).

The genes are TRBV2 and TRBJ1-4, with D possibly matching TRBD1 (6 bases). Trimming took off 8 bases at V and 10 bases at J, with 17 bases between the two ends. Germline V gives CDR1 SNHLY, CDR2 FYNNEI. This CDR3 region has 13 residues. DNA of the CDR3: TGTGCCAGCGCAGGGGATTCACCGGTAAAACTGTTTTTT. Its translation is CASAGDSPVKLFF.

The rearrangement links TRBV19 to TRBJ2-7, with 10 positions matching TRBD1. J was trimmed by 0 bases and V by 5 bases; bases with no gene match: 16. The CDR3 runs to 19 residues. The germline gives CDR1 LNHDA, CDR2 SQIVND (reference sequence). The chain's CDR3 is CASSAQGDRGSPSSYEQYF. The CDR3 DNA reads TGTGCCAGTAGTGCCCAGGGGGACAGGGGATCCCCGAGCTCCTACGAGCAGTACTTC.

This chain uses TRBV9 with TRBJ1-6; unclear D gene. This CDR3 is 13 amino acids long. Germline V gene data show CDR1 as SGDLS and CDR2 as YYNGEE. Between the trimmed V and J ends, which lost 3 bases and 10 bases, there was a span of 11 bases. CDR3 amino acids: CASSEDLMSPLHF. CDR3 in DNA: TGTGCCAGCAGCGAAGACTTAATGTCACCCCTCCACTTT. Drawing the rest from reference TRBV9 and TRBJ1-6, the complete variable domain is DSGVTQTPKHLITATGQRVTLRCSPRSGDLSVYWYQQSLDQGLQFLIQYYNGEERAKGNILERFSAQQFPDLHSELNLSSLELGDSALYFCASSEDLMSPLHFGNGTRLTVT.

The chain couples TRBV6-5 to TRBJ1-3, with D perhaps TRBD1 (5 bases). Deletions cut 10 bases from V and 4 bases from J, with 17 bases between. This CDR3 is 14 amino acids long. CDR1 is MNHEY, CDR2 SVGAGI, per germline. The CDR3 DNA follows: TGTGCCACTACAGGAAACCCGCCCGGAAACACCATATATTTT. This gives the protein CATTGNPPGNTIYF.

This clone was seen only a few times. CDR3 DNA: TGTGCCAGCAGCCCCCTGGGGAGAACCACAGATACGCAGTATTTT. Encoded protein: CASSPLGRTTDTQYF. The chain has TRBV7-2 and TRBJ2-3, with a weak D call TRBD2 (5 bases). The CDR3 is 15 residues long. V was clipped by 5 bases and J by 2 bases, with 14 bases between them. Germline CDR1 is SGHTA and CDR2 is FQGNSA.

This chain's CDR3 is CASSLGGGARSDTQYF. The CDR3 DNA is TGTGCCAGCAGCTTAGGTGGGGGGGCCAGGTCTGATACGCAGTATTTT. The V gene is TRBV7-2, the J gene TRBJ2-3; maybe TRBD2 (7 bases). This CDR3 spans 16 amino acids. Trimming took 1 base from V and 6 from J, leaving 17 bases between them. Germline V gene lookup returns CDR1 SGHTA and CDR2 FQGNSA.

V and J are TRBV7-2 and TRBJ2-3, with D perhaps TRBD2 (6 bases). Deletions cut 3 bases from V and 2 bases from J, with 12 bases between. Per the germline V gene, CDR1 is SGHTA and CDR2 is FQGNSA. The CDR3 extends over 15 amino acids. Written as DNA, the CDR3 is TGTGCCAGCAGCTTTAGCGGTTTCTTCACAGATACGCAGTATTTT. This translates into CASSFSGFFTDTQYF.

The V call is TRBV29-1, the J call TRBJ2-3; unclear D gene. This CDR3 has 13 residues. Looked up from germline, CDR1 is SQVTM and CDR2 is ANQGSEA. V lost 3 bases, J lost 1 base, and 8 bases lay in between. CDR3 protein: CSVELARTDTQYF. DNA of the CDR3: TGCAGCGTTGAGCTTGCGCGCACAGATACGCAGTATTTT.

The chain uses TRBV30 and TRBJ1-4; no firm D call. The CDR3 is made up of 12 amino acids. V was pared by 8 bases and J by 4 bases, with 11 bases between. In germline, CDR1 is GTSNPN, CDR2 SVGIG (reference sequence). The DNA for the CDR3 is TGTGCCCTCAGGAGGGATAATGAAAAACTGTTTTTT. Protein: CALRRDNEKLFF.

V usage is TRBV28 and J usage is TRBJ2-4; the match to TRBD2 covers 7 bases. The CDR3 is 15 amino acids. Germline assignment: CDR1 MDHEN and CDR2 SYDVKM. V was clipped by 6 bases and J by 1 base; unmatched bases: 6. In DNA, the CDR3 is TGTGCCAGCAGCGTCGGGGGGATGGCCAAAAACATTCAGTACTTC. Translated: CASSVGGMAKNIQYF.

J is TRBJ2-5 and V is TRBV7-2; D is unresolved. This CDR3 spans 16 amino acids. V was trimmed by 0 bases and J by 5 bases, leaving 16 bases between them. Germline assignment: CDR1 SGHTA and CDR2 FQGNSA. CDR3 protein: CASSLALVGLEETQYF. CDR3 in DNA: TGTGCCAGCAGCTTAGCTCTAGTGGGTCTTGAGGAGACCCAGTACTTC.

The V and J genes are TRBV6-2 or TRBV6-3 and TRBJ2-3, with TRBD2 matching 8 bases. The ends lost 2 bases at V and 9 bases at J; junction bases unmatched: 4. The CDR3 sequence is 13 residues long. In germline, CDR1 is MNHEY, CDR2 SVGEGT. Written as DNA, the CDR3 is TGTGCCAGCAGTTACATCCCGGGAGGGACGCAGTATTTT. Translating gives CASSYIPGGTQYF.

V and J are TRBV6-2 or TRBV6-3 and TRBJ1-5; D perhaps matches TRBD1 (5 bases). The CDR3 runs 17 residues. V shed 4 bases and J shed 4 bases, with 20 bases lying between them. The V gene's germline CDR1 is MNHEY and CDR2 SVGEGT. The chain's CDR3 is CASSSIRPGGANQPQHF. The CDR3 region has the DNA TGTGCCAGCAGTTCCATCCGTCCGGGGGGAGCGAATCAGCCCCAGCATTTT.

The chain carries TRBV4-3 and TRBJ2-7; 10 bases line up with TRBD1. Germline V gene sequence: CDR1 LGHNA, CDR2 YSLEER. The trim removed 3 bases at V and 3 bases at J, leaving 5 bases unmatched. This CDR3 region has 15 residues. The CDR3 is CASSQGQGSLYEQYF. CDR3 in DNA: TGCGCCAGCAGCCAGGGACAGGGGTCACTCTACGAGCAGTACTTC.

The gene calls are TRBV7-3 and TRBJ2-1; perhaps TRBD2 as D (7 bases). This CDR3 spans 15 amino acids. The V end lost 2 bases, the J end lost 4 bases, and 12 bases lay between the germline ends. Germline lookup yields CDR1 SGHTA and CDR2 FQGTGA. The DNA of the CDR3 is TGTGCCAGCAGCTTAGGGGGGGCTAGTTACAATGAGCAGTTCTTC. This codes for CASSLGGASYNEQFF.

This clone was picked up a small number of times. The V call is TRBV12-3 or TRBV12-4, the J call TRBJ1-5, with D unresolved. The length of the CDR3 is 13 residues. The V and J ends lost 9 bases and 2 bases respectively, with 11 bases between them. CDR3 sequence: CASCPGGNQPQHF. The CDR3 coding sequence is TGTGCCAGTTGCCCCGGAGGCAATCAGCCCCAGCATTTT.

The sample holds many counts of this clone. The chain is built from TRBV2 and TRBJ1-3; weak D call: TRBD1 (5 bases). V dropped 5 bases and J dropped 0 bases, with 8 bases sitting between them. Germline CDR1 and CDR2: SNHLY and FYNNEI. CDR3 length: 14 residues. The CDR3 DNA reads as TGTGCCAGCAGTCGGGGGGTCTCTGGAAACACCATATATTTT. Translating it yields CASSRGVSGNTIYF.

This clone was found once. The rearrangement links TRBV4-1 to TRBJ2-6; a weak D match, TRBD1 (5 bases). The CDR3 length is 18 residues. Germline V gives CDR1 MGHRA, CDR2 YSYEKL. V lost 1 base and J 0 bases, leaving 13 bases between the germline ends. CDR3 in amino acids: CASSQVGALISGANVLTF. The CDR3 nucleotides read TGCGCCAGCAGCCAAGTAGGGGCCCTAATCTCTGGGGCCAACGTCCTGACTTTC.

The chain links TRBV3-1 (or the pseudogene TRBV3-2) to TRBJ2-1; possible D gene TRBD2, 5 bases. V lost 4 bases and J 8 bases, leaving 12 bases between the germline ends. Germline V gives CDR1 LGHDT, CDR2 YNNKEL (reference sequence). The CDR3 runs 13 residues. The CDR3 DNA reads as TGTGCCAGCAGCCGATGGGGAGAATATGAGCAGTTCTTC. It yields the protein CASSRWGEYEQFF.